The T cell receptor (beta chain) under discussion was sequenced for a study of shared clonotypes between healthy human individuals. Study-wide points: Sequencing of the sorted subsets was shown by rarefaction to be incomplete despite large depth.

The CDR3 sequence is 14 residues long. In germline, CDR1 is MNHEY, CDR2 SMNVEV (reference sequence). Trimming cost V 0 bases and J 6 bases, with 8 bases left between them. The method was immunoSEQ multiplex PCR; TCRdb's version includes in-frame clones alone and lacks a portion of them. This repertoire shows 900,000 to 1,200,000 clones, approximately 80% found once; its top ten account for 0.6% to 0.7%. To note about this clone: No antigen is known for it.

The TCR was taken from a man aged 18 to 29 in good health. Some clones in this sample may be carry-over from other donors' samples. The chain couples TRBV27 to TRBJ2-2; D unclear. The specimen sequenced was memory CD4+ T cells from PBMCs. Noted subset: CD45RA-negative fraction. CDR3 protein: CASSLSRLSGELFF. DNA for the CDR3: TGTGCCAGCAGTTTATCCCGTCTGTCCGGGGAGCTGTTTTTT.